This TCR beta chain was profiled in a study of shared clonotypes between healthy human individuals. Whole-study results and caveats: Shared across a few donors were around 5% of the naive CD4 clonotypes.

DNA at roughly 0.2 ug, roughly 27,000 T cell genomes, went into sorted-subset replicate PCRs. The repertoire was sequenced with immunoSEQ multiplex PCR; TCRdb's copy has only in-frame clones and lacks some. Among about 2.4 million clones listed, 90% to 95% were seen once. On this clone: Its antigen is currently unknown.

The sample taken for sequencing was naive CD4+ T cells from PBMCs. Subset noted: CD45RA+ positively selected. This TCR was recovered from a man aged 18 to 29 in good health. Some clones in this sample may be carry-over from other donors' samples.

The DNA for the CDR3 is TGTGCCAGCAGTGAATATTTACCGGGGCTAGGAAACACCATATATTTT. Translation: CASSEYLPGLGNTIYF. The chain links TRBV25-1 to TRBJ1-3; possibly TRBD1 for D (5 bases). Trimming left V 0 bases short and J 4 bases short, with 13 bases between. From germline, CDR1 is MGHDK and CDR2 SYGVNS. This CDR3 has 16 amino acids.